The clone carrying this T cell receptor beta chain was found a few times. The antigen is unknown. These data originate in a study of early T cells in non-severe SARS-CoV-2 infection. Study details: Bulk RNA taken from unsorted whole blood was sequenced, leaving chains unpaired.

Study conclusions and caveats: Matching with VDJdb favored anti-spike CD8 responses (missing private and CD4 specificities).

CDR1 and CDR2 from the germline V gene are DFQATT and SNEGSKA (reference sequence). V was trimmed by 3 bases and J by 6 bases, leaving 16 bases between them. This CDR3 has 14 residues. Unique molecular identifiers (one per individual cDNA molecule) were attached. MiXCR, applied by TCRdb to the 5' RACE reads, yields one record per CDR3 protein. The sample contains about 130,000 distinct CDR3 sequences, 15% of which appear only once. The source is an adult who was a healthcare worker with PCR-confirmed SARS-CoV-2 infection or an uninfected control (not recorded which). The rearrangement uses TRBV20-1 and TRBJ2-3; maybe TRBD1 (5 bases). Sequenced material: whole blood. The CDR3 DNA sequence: TGCAGTGCTAGGGGAACCTTCAGGGCGGATACGCAGTATTTT. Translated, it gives CSARGTFRADTQYF.